One and the same sample provided the 24 T cell receptor beta chains below, sequenced in a study of blood T cell repertoires in COVID-19. Measured with immunoSEQ multiplex PCR; TCRdb has only the in-frame clones, and not every one. Among about 320,000 clones listed, about 91% were seen once. The material sequenced was PBMCs or T cells enriched from blood (not recorded which). These TCRs come from a woman aged 18-30 years who had recovered from COVID-19.

This sequence joins TRBV2 and TRBJ1-5, with no clear D. This CDR3 has 14 residues. In germline, CDR1 is SNHLY, CDR2 FYNNEI. Trimming took off 4 bases at V and 0 bases at J, with 7 bases between the two ends. This CDR3 reads CASSADYSNQPQHF. The CDR3 DNA reads TGTGCCAGCAGTGCAGACTATAGCAATCAGCCCCAGCATTTT.

V is TRBV3-1 (or the pseudogene TRBV3-2) and J is TRBJ1-1; 12 nucleotides align to TRBD1. The V gene's germline CDR1 is LGHDT and CDR2 YNNKEL (reference sequence). The CDR3 loop spans 19 amino acids. Germline trimming cut 0 bases from V and 1 base from J; bases unmatched to any gene: 9. CDR3 residues: CASSQDLGDRGRSNTEAFF. CDR3 DNA: TGTGCCAGCAGCCAAGATCTTGGGGACAGGGGGCGGTCGAACACTGAAGCTTTCTTT.

There are a few counts of this clone. The chain recombines TRBV30 with TRBJ2-7; D is possibly TRBD1 (5 bases). The CDR3 has 12 amino acids. Germline CDR1 is GTSNPN and CDR2 is SVGIG (reference sequence). V was clipped by 0 bases and J by 8 bases, with 11 bases between them. The CDR3 DNA reads as TGTGCCTGGAGTGTACGCCAGGGTAAGCAGTACTTC. Translating it yields CAWSVRQGKQYF.

This clone was seen once. The chain couples TRBV7-9 to TRBJ2-3; D unclear. The CDR3 consists of 13 residues. The V end lost 1 base, the J end lost 6 bases, and 8 bases lay between the germline ends. In germline, CDR1 is SEHNR, CDR2 FQNEAQ (reference sequence). The CDR3 DNA follows: TGTGCCAGCAGCTTAGGAGTGTGGGATACGCAGTATTTT. It encodes CASSLGVWDTQYF.

The chain is built from TRBV7-9 and TRBJ1-2; D is unclear. V was trimmed by 5 bases and J by 2 bases, leaving 9 bases between them. Germline-derived CDR1 and CDR2 are SEHNR and FQNEAQ (reference sequence). The CDR3 consists of 13 residues. In DNA, the CDR3 is TGTGCCAGCAGCCCCCTCCAGAACTATGGCTACACCTTC. Protein sequence: CASSPLQNYGYTF.

The rearrangement joins TRBV7-9 to TRBJ2-7; the D gene is possibly TRBD2 (6 bases). Trimming pared 3 bases from V and 2 bases from J, leaving 17 bases between. CDR1 and CDR2 (germline): SEHNR, FQNEAQ (reference sequence). The CDR3 contains 16 residues. The CDR3 DNA follows: TGTGCCAGCAGCTTCTGGCGGGGAGGTGCGACCTACGAGCAGTACTTC. This sequence encodes CASSFWRGGATYEQYF.

This clone occurred once. This chain connects TRBV4-1 to TRBJ1-5; no firm D call. From germline, CDR1 is MGHRA and CDR2 YSYEKL. V lost 0 bases and J 4 bases, leaving 7 bases between the germline ends. The CDR3 is made up of 14 amino acids. For the CDR3, the DNA is TGCGCCAGCAGCCAAGACGCAGTAAATCAGCCCCAGCATTTT. This sequence encodes CASSQDAVNQPQHF.

This clone was detected only a few times. This sequence joins TRBV13 and TRBJ1-3; D unclear. V was trimmed by 5 bases and J by 0 bases, leaving 11 bases between them. CDR1 and CDR2 from the germline V gene are PRHDT and FYEKMQ (reference sequence). CDR3 length: 15 residues. CDR3 nucleotides: TGTGCCAGCAGCCCTTCGCGGTTCTCTGGAAACACCATATATTTT. This encodes CASSPSRFSGNTIYF. Looking up the rest from reference TRBV13 and TRBJ1-3 gives the full variable domain: AAGVIQSPRHLIKEKRETATLKCYPIPRHDTVYWYQQGPGQDPQFLISFYEKMQSDKGSIPDRFSAQQFSDYHSELNMSSLELGDSALYFCASSPSRFSGNTIYFGEGSWLTVV.

This clone was found once. The chain carries TRBV10-3 and TRBJ1-4; TRBD1 agrees at 10 bases. The V segment lost 4 bases and the J segment 8 bases; nucleotides outside the gene matches: 4. Germline CDR1 ENHRY, CDR2 SYGVKD. The CDR3 is 14 amino acids. The CDR3 sequence: CAISVDRGGEKLFF. The CDR3 nucleotides read TGTGCCATCAGTGTGGACAGGGGGGGCGAAAAACTGTTTTTT.

The chain has TRBV3-1 (or the pseudogene TRBV3-2) and TRBJ1-1; TRBD1 is a possible D gene (5 bases). Trimming removed 3 bases at V and 7 bases at J, with 12 bases between. The CDR3 has 13 residues. Germline lookup yields CDR1 LGHDT and CDR2 YNNKEL (reference sequence). CDR3 region: CASSHLKQGEAFF. Written as DNA, the CDR3 is TGTGCCAGCAGCCATTTAAAGCAGGGTGAAGCTTTCTTT.

The chain links TRBV18 to TRBJ1-1; the match to TRBD1 covers 12 bases. Germline CDR1 is KGHSH and CDR2 is LQKENI. V shed 4 bases and J 3 bases; nucleotides not matched to a gene: 3. The CDR3 is 15 residues long. CDR3 in amino acids: CASSLGTGGYTEAFF. DNA for the CDR3: TGTGCCAGCTCACTCGGGACAGGGGGCTACACTGAAGCTTTCTTT.

V and J are TRBV27 and TRBJ1-3; D may be TRBD1 (5 bases). From germline, CDR1 is MNHEY and CDR2 SMNVEV (reference sequence). V was trimmed by 6 bases and J by 0 bases, leaving 9 bases between them. This CDR3 region has 14 residues. The CDR3 coding sequence is TGTGCCAGCAGGGGGCACGGCTCTGGAAACACCATATATTTT. This gives the protein CASRGHGSGNTIYF.

This chain uses TRBV5-1 with TRBJ1-2; D perhaps matches TRBD1 (6 bases). This CDR3 contains 14 residues. The ends were cut back, 0 bases at V and 2 bases at J, with 8 bases in the middle. Germline values: CDR1 SGHRS, CDR2 YFSETQ. The CDR3 nucleotides are TGCGCCAGCAGCTTGGAGGGGGAGAACTATGGCTACACCTTC. Translation: CASSLEGENYGYTF.

The chain joins TRBV6-5 to TRBJ1-4; a weak D match, TRBD1 (6 bases). CDR1 is MNHEY, CDR2 SVGAGI, per germline. The ends were cut back, 0 bases at V and 6 bases at J, with 11 bases in the middle. The length of the CDR3 is 15 residues. The CDR3 DNA is TGTGCCAGCAGTTACTCCGGGTCAGGGGATGAAAAACTGTTTTTT. Protein product: CASSYSGSGDEKLFF.

This chain uses TRBV9 with TRBJ2-3; TRBD2 agrees at 9 bases. Germline values: CDR1 SGDLS, CDR2 YYNGEE. The CDR3 consists of 16 residues. The junction had 6 bases not matched to a gene; V was cut back by 0 bases and J by 4 bases. Here the CDR3 DNA reads TGTGCCAGCAGCGTAGGCCGCGGGGGGGCCTCAGATACGCAGTATTTT. It specifies CASSVGRGGASDTQYF.

This chain links TRBV5-8 with TRBJ1-2; 7 bases match TRBD1. From germline, CDR1 is SGHTS and CDR2 YDEGEE. Unmatched junction bases numbered 13, after V lost 3 bases and J lost 5 bases. The CDR3 loop spans 16 amino acids. The CDR3 DNA sequence: TGTGCCAGCAGCTCGGGATTTCTTGGACAGGTGTATGGCTACACCTTC. Amino acids: CASSSGFLGQVYGYTF.

This rearrangement joins TRBV9 to TRBJ2-7; TRBD2 matches at 8 bases. V was clipped by 0 bases and J by 4 bases; unmatched bases: 3. Per germline, CDR1 SGDLS and CDR2 YYNGEE. This CDR3 comprises 14 residues. The CDR3 reads CASSVATSGYEQYF. Here the CDR3 DNA reads TGTGCCAGCAGCGTAGCTACTAGCGGATACGAGCAGTACTTC.

The V gene is TRBV25-1, the J gene TRBJ2-5; TRBD1 aligns across 7 bases. The CDR3 covers 16 residues. V lost 1 base, J lost 1 base, and 6 bases stayed unmatched. The V gene's germline CDR1 is MGHDK and CDR2 SYGVNS. CDR3 sequence: CASSECGQGVQETQYF. In nucleotides, the CDR3 is TGTGCCAGCAGTGAATGTGGGCAGGGGGTCCAAGAGACCCAGTACTTC. The entire variable domain, with the rest obtained from reference TRBV25-1 and TRBJ2-5, is as follows: EADIYQTPRYLVIGTGKKITLECSQTMGHDKMYWYQQDPGMELHLIHYSYGVNSTEKGDLSSESTVSRIRTEHFPLTLESARPSHTSQYLCASSECGQGVQETQYFGPGTRLLVL.

The J gene is TRBJ2-3, the V gene TRBV14; 14 bases are a match to TRBD2. This CDR3 has 19 residues. V was clipped by 9 bases and J by 4 bases; unmatched bases: 18. Germline V gene sequence: CDR1 SGHDN, CDR2 FVKESK. CDR3 loop: CARKGYKRLAGGRPDTQYF. The CDR3 nucleotides are TGTGCCAGAAAGGGGTATAAAAGACTAGCGGGAGGGAGGCCAGATACGCAGTATTTT.

DNA of the CDR3: TGTGCCAGCTCACCGGCCGGGGGGACCACTGAAGCTTTCTTT. Amino acids: CASSPAGGTTEAFF. V and J are TRBV18 and TRBJ1-1; weak D call: TRBD1 (5 bases). CDR3 length: 14 residues. CDR1 and CDR2 from the germline V gene are KGHSH and LQKENI. Trimming pared 3 bases from V and 4 bases from J, leaving 12 bases between. Supplemented by reference TRBV18 and TRBJ1-1, the full variable domain reads NAGVMQNPRHLVRRRGQEARLRCSPMKGHSHVYWYRQLPEEGLKFMVYLQKENIIDESGMPKERFSAEFPKEGPSILRIQQVVRGDSAAYFCASSPAGGTTEAFFGQGTRLTVV.

The CDR3 is CASSSPGQLNTEAFF. The CDR3 DNA follows: TGTGCCAGCAGTTCGCCGGGACAGCTGAACACTGAAGCTTTCTTT. V gene TRBV6-6 combines with J gene TRBJ1-1; 7 bases match TRBD1. CDR1 and CDR2 from the germline V gene are MNHNY and SVGAGI (reference sequence). V lost 4 bases and J lost 0; bases outside the gene matches: 5. The CDR3 has 15 residues.

The chain employs TRBV4-3 and TRBJ1-2; possibly TRBD1 for D (5 bases). The CDR3 extends over 15 amino acids. V shed 0 bases and J shed 6 bases, with 14 bases lying between them. Per the germline V gene, CDR1 is LGHNA and CDR2 is YSLEER. The CDR3 region is CASSQEPGVADGYTF. The CDR3 DNA sequence: TGCGCCAGCAGCCAAGAACCGGGGGTGGCTGATGGCTACACCTTC.

This chain connects TRBV3-1 (or the pseudogene TRBV3-2) to TRBJ2-1, with TRBD1 identical over 7 bases. From germline, CDR1 is LGHDT and CDR2 YNNKEL (reference sequence). The V gene end was trimmed by 0 bases and the J gene end by 4 bases; junction bases not matched to a gene: 6. The CDR3 consists of 16 residues. CDR3 sequence reads: CASSQDRDSRYNEQFF. Here the CDR3 DNA reads TGTGCCAGCAGCCAAGACAGGGACAGCAGATACAATGAGCAGTTCTTC.

The CDR3 region is CASSLTGGNNSPLHF. CDR3 DNA: TGTGCCAGCAGCCTAACAGGGGGCAATAATTCACCCCTCCACTTT. This chain joins TRBV6-5 and TRBJ1-6, with 9 positions matching TRBD1. V lost 6 bases and J lost 5; bases outside the gene matches: 5. CDR3 size: 15 residues. Germline V lookup: CDR1 MNHEY, CDR2 SVGAGI.